These T cell receptor beta chains were read from a single sample in a study of response to subunit inactivated influenza vaccine. One entry per CDR3 protein results from TCRdb running MiXCR on the RT-PCR reads. The data show about 780,000 distinct CDR3 sequences, with around 20% seen just once and roughly 10% held by the top ten. Sequenced material: PBMCs from blood, taken more than 4 days after vaccination. The receptors come from a man aged 45-65 years who received an inactivated influenza vaccine. Both conserved end residues are part of each CDR3. The D gene is left open where the match is weak. Only some rows state a clone size, as once, few, many or a class for expanded clones.

V gene: TRBV6-5; clone size: NA; D gene: TRBD2; J gene: TRBJ2-7; CDR3 length: 15; CDR3 DNA: TGTGCCAGCAGTTCCCCTACTAGCGGGAGGTACGAGCAGTACTTC; CDR3 protein: CASSSPTSGRYEQYF
V gene: TRBV5-1; clone size: few; D gene: TRBD1; J gene: TRBJ1-6; CDR3 length: 16; CDR3 DNA: TGCGCCAGCAGCTTGGAGGGTGGGACAGGGGGCTCACCCCTCCACTTT; CDR3 protein: CASSLEGGTGGSPLHF
V gene: TRBV10-3; clone size: few; D gene: TRBD1; J gene: TRBJ1-2; CDR3 length: 13; CDR3 DNA: TGTGCCATGGGGACAGGGGGCGTGAGTGGCTACACCTTC; CDR3 protein: CAMGTGGVSGYTF
V gene: TRBV12-3/TRBV12-4; clone size: NA; D gene: NA; J gene: TRBJ2-1; CDR3 length: 12; CDR3 DNA: TGTGCCAGCAGTTTAATTGCCGGTGAGCAGTTCTTC; CDR3 protein: CASSLIAGEQFF
V gene: TRBV7-2; clone size: NA; D gene: NA; J gene: TRBJ2-7; CDR3 length: 15; CDR3 DNA: TGTGCCAGCAGCTTAGAAGGCTACGCAGCCTACGAGCAGTACTTC; CDR3 protein: CASSLEGYAAYEQYF
V gene: TRBV5-6; clone size: NA; D gene: TRBD1; J gene: TRBJ2-7; CDR3 length: 11; CDR3 DNA: TGTCCTCAGACAGGGGAGGACGAGCAGTACTTC; CDR3 protein: CPQTGEDEQYF
V gene: TRBV5-6; clone size: NA; D gene: TRBD1; J gene: TRBJ1-1; CDR3 length: 17; CDR3 DNA: TGTGCCAGCAGCCCCTGGGAGGGGGCGATTAAGTACACTGAAGCTTTCTTT; CDR3 protein: CASSPWEGAIKYTEAFF
V gene: TRBV7-9; clone size: NA; D gene: NA; J gene: TRBJ1-1; CDR3 length: 14; CDR3 DNA: TGTGCCAGCAGCTTAGACTGGGCCAACACTGAAGCTTTCTTT; CDR3 protein: CASSLDWANTEAFF
V gene: TRBV29-1; clone size: few; D gene: TRBD1; J gene: TRBJ2-1; CDR3 length: 16; CDR3 DNA: TGCAGCGTTGAAGATCGGGACAGGGGATCCTACAATGAGCAGTTCTTC; CDR3 protein: CSVEDRDRGSYNEQFF
V gene: TRBV20-1; clone size: NA; D gene: TRBD2; J gene: TRBJ2-5; CDR3 length: 17; CDR3 DNA: TGCAGTGCTAGAGGGACTAGCGGGAGGGCCAACCGTGAAACCCAGTACTTC; CDR3 protein: CSARGTSGRANRETQYF
V gene: TRBV7-2; clone size: NA; D gene: NA; J gene: TRBJ2-7; CDR3 length: 14; CDR3 DNA: TGTGCCAGCAGCTTAAATACAGGGCCGAGCGAGCAGTACTTC; CDR3 protein: CASSLNTGPSEQYF
V gene: TRBV20-1; clone size: NA; D gene: NA; J gene: TRBJ2-7; CDR3 length: 14; CDR3 DNA: TGCAGTGCTAGCTGGTTAGGCCAGACCTACGAGCAGTACTTC; CDR3 protein: CSASWLGQTYEQYF
V gene: TRBV6-5; clone size: NA; D gene: TRBD2; J gene: TRBJ2-6; CDR3 length: 19; CDR3 DNA: TGTGCCAGCAATTGGACTAGCGGGAGGGCCTCAAGTGGGGCCAACGTCCTGACTTTC; CDR3 protein: CASNWTSGRASSGANVLTF
V gene: TRBV4-1; clone size: many; D gene: TRBD1; J gene: TRBJ2-5; CDR3 length: 13; CDR3 DNA: TGCGCCAGCAGGGACAGGGGAGGAGAGACCCAGTACTTC; CDR3 protein: CASRDRGGETQYF
V gene: TRBV12-3/TRBV12-4; clone size: NA; D gene: NA; J gene: TRBJ2-1; CDR3 length: 13; CDR3 DNA: TGTGCCAGCAGAGCTGGGGTCTACAATGAGCAGTTCTTC; CDR3 protein: CASRAGVYNEQFF
V gene: TRBV4-3; clone size: NA; D gene: NA; J gene: TRBJ1-5; CDR3 length: 14; CDR3 DNA: TGCGCCAGCAGCCAAGACCCTGGCAATCAGCCCCAGCATTTT; CDR3 protein: CASSQDPGNQPQHF
V gene: TRBV20-1; clone size: many; D gene: TRBD2; J gene: TRBJ2-3; CDR3 length: 17; CDR3 DNA: TGCAGTGCTAATGGGCTAGCGGGGGGCGAAAGCACAGATACGCAGTATTTT; CDR3 protein: CSANGLAGGESTDTQYF
V gene: TRBV10-3; clone size: NA; D gene: NA; J gene: TRBJ2-6; CDR3 length: 12; CDR3 DNA: TGTGCCACAAGGGTTGGGGCCAACGTCCTGACTTTC; CDR3 protein: CATRVGANVLTF
V gene: TRBV6-6; clone size: few; D gene: TRBD2; J gene: TRBJ2-1; CDR3 length: 10; CDR3 DNA: TGTGCCAGCTTTAGCGGGGAGCAGTTCTTC; CDR3 protein: CASFSGEQFF
V gene: TRBV20-1; clone size: NA; D gene: TRBD1; J gene: TRBJ1-5; CDR3 length: 14; CDR3 DNA: TGCAGTGCTAGTGGACAGGCTAGCAATCAGCCCCAGCATTTT; CDR3 protein: CSASGQASNQPQHF
V gene: TRBV6-5; clone size: NA; D gene: TRBD1; J gene: TRBJ2-7; CDR3 length: 15; CDR3 DNA: TGTGCCAGCAGTCACGGACAGGGGGGGATCTACGAGCAGTACTTC; CDR3 protein: CASSHGQGGIYEQYF
V gene: TRBV6-5; clone size: NA; D gene: NA; J gene: TRBJ2-7; CDR3 length: 16; CDR3 DNA: TGTGCCAGCAGTTACTCCTCGGGACGGGCCCATAACGAGCAGTACTTC; CDR3 protein: CASSYSSGRAHNEQYF
V gene: TRBV13; clone size: NA; D gene: TRBD1; J gene: TRBJ2-1; CDR3 length: 14; CDR3 DNA: TGTGCCAGCAGCTTAAGGGCAGGGGGCGGTGAGCAGTTCTTC; CDR3 protein: CASSLRAGGGEQFF
V gene: TRBV6-6; clone size: few; D gene: NA; J gene: TRBJ1-2; CDR3 length: 13; CDR3 DNA: TGTGCCAGCAGAAAGGCTCTCGTGGAGGGCTACACCTTC; CDR3 protein: CASRKALVEGYTF
V gene: TRBV6-2/TRBV6-3; clone size: few; D gene: TRBD2; J gene: TRBJ2-3; CDR3 length: 20; CDR3 DNA: TGTGCCACCAAGGTTTTCCCGGGACTAGCGGGGAACCAAGGCACAGATACGCAGTATTTT; CDR3 protein: CATKVFPGLAGNQGTDTQYF
V gene: TRBV20-1; clone size: many; D gene: TRBD2; J gene: TRBJ2-3; CDR3 length: 16; CDR3 DNA: TGCAGTGCTAGTACTAGCGGGCACCCTAGCACAGATACGCAGTATTTT; CDR3 protein: CSASTSGHPSTDTQYF
V gene: TRBV7-2; clone size: many; D gene: NA; J gene: TRBJ2-7; CDR3 length: 11; CDR3 DNA: TGTGCCAGCAGCTTAACCCTCGAGCAGTACTTC; CDR3 protein: CASSLTLEQYF
V gene: TRBV12-3/TRBV12-4; clone size: NA; D gene: TRBD1; J gene: TRBJ2-7; CDR3 length: 16; CDR3 DNA: TGTGCCAGCAGTCCCCACGCCGGGACAGGGGCCTACGAGCAGTACTTC; CDR3 protein: CASSPHAGTGAYEQYF
V gene: TRBV18; clone size: few; D gene: TRBD1; J gene: TRBJ1-1; CDR3 length: 15; CDR3 DNA: TGTGCCAGCTCACGTCCGACAGGGGGTTACACTGAAGCTTTCTTT; CDR3 protein: CASSRPTGGYTEAFF
V gene: TRBV6-4; clone size: few; D gene: NA; J gene: TRBJ2-3; CDR3 length: 16; CDR3 DNA: TGTGCCAGCAGTCTTTACGGGAGTAGGACCACAGATACGCAGTATTTT; CDR3 protein: CASSLYGSRTTDTQYF